Presented here are 26 T cell receptor beta chains from one specimen sequenced in a study of OX40 agonist ivuxolimab in advanced cancers. Libraries were constructed by the immunoSEQ multiplex PCR assay. TCRdb stores this immuneACCESS table with in-frame sequences only. Part of the clones is absent; in the studies checked, under half of the shortfall reflects unresolved V genes, and no reason is known for the rest. The sample table lists about 80,000 clones, 88% of them with a count of one. Approximately 0.43% of the sample goes to the ten largest clones. This specimen consisted of CD4+ or CD8+ T cells sorted from blood, obtained in a trial of the OX40 agonist ivuxolimab. These receptor sequences come from an adult with an advanced solid tumor such as melanoma, head and neck, liver or kidney cancer.

The chain combines TRBV5-8 with TRBJ2-5; D is ambiguous. Deletions cut 2 bases from V and 5 bases from J, with 10 bases between. CDR1 and CDR2 (germline): SGHTS, YDEGEE. The CDR3 totals 13 residues. The CDR3 region has the DNA TGTGCCAGCAGCTTTGACGGGTATGAGACCCAGTACTTC. This gives the protein CASSFDGYETQYF.

The genes are TRBV6-1 and TRBJ2-1; D remains ambiguous. The germline gives CDR1 MNHNS, CDR2 SASEGT. The CDR3 covers 13 residues. The germline V and J ends were trimmed by 6 bases and 5 bases, with 11 bases remaining between them. The CDR3 loop reads CASSARGNNEQFF. The DNA of the CDR3 is TGTGCCAGCAGCGCCCGAGGCAACAATGAGCAGTTCTTC.

This clone was recorded a few times. The chain couples TRBV5-1 to TRBJ1-2; D is undetermined. Trimming took 7 bases from V and 5 from J, leaving 12 bases between them. CDR3 length equals 12 residues. The germline V gene encodes CDR1 SGHRS and CDR2 YFSETQ. CDR3 protein: CASQDQSYGYTF. CDR3 coding DNA: TGCGCCAGCCAGGACCAATCGTATGGCTACACCTTC.

This clone was picked up a small number of times. The chain couples TRBV9 to TRBJ1-3, with TRBD1 matching over 8 bases. Germline values: CDR1 SGDLS, CDR2 YYNGEE. This CDR3 contains 16 residues. After removal of 3 bases from V and 0 bases from J, the junction contained 5 bases not matched to a gene. The CDR3 loop is CASSAQQGGSGNTIYF. CDR3 nucleotide sequence: TGTGCCAGCAGCGCTCAACAGGGGGGCTCTGGAAACACCATATATTTT.

Comment on this clone: This CDR3 is missing its conserved last phenylalanine or tryptophan, likely due to a read error. The chain has TRBV6-5 and TRBJ1-6; D perhaps matches TRBD1 (6 bases). This CDR3 comprises 14 residues. The germline CDR1 and CDR2 sequences are MNHEY and SVGAGI. V was cut by 4 bases and J by 4 bases, with 8 bases left in between. The CDR3 coding sequence is TGTGCCAGCAGTTCTGGACAGTATAATTCACCCCTCCACCTT. Translation gives CASSSGQYNSPLHL.

The genes are TRBV10-3 and TRBJ2-3; D is possibly TRBD1 or TRBD2 (5 bases each). The V gene's germline CDR1 is ENHRY and CDR2 SYGVKD. The CDR3 has 11 amino acids. The CDR3 DNA reads TGTGCAACCGGGACCACAGATACGCAGTATTTT. Amino acids: CATGTTDTQYF.

The chain is built from TRBV19 and TRBJ2-7; D may correspond to TRBD1 or TRBD2 (5 bases each). V was trimmed by 6 bases and J by 2 bases, leaving 14 bases between them. The CDR3 is made up of 14 amino acids. The V gene's germline CDR1 is LNHDA and CDR2 SQIVND (reference sequence). The CDR3 here is CASRSGPPPYEQYF. The CDR3 bases are TGTGCCAGTAGGTCGGGACCTCCCCCCTACGAGCAGTACTTC.

The chain recombines TRBV7-9 with TRBJ1-5; 9 bases line up with TRBD1. Germline V gene lookup returns CDR1 SEHNR and CDR2 FQNEAQ (reference sequence). V lost 8 bases to trimming and J lost 2 bases; unmatched junction nucleotides: 7. The length of the CDR3 is 15 residues. The CDR3: CASGGDRAGNQPQHF. The CDR3 DNA reads as TGTGCCAGCGGGGGGGACAGGGCAGGCAATCAGCCCCAGCATTTT. Full variable domain (rest looked up from reference TRBV7-9 and TRBJ1-5): DTGVSQNPRHKITKRGQNVTFRCDPISEHNRLYWYRQTLGQGPEFLTYFQNEAQLEKSRLLSDRFSAERPKGSFSTLEIQRTEQGDSAMYLCASGGDRAGNQPQHFGDGTRLSIL.

The genes are TRBV5-6 and TRBJ1-5, with D maybe TRBD1 (6 bases). Germline loops: CDR1 SGHDT, CDR2 YYEEEE. V gave up 4 bases and J gave up 0 bases, with 11 bases separating them. This CDR3 has 15 residues. CDR3 DNA sequence: TGTGCCAGCAGCACCGGGACACTTAGCAATCAGCCCCAGCATTTT. It codes for CASSTGTLSNQPQHF.

This CDR3 is CASSLSREGDPYEQYF. The CDR3, as DNA: TGTGCCAGCAGTTTATCGAGGGAGGGAGATCCCTACGAGCAGTACTTC. The chain combines TRBV27 with TRBJ2-7; 7 bases line up with TRBD2. Losses at the gene ends were 0 bases for V and 2 bases for J; bases not matched to a gene: 7. Germline loops: CDR1 MNHEY, CDR2 SMNVEV (reference sequence). The CDR3 is 16 amino acids.

The rearrangement joins TRBV7-3 to TRBJ2-3; 8 bases map to TRBD1. CDR1 is SGHTA, CDR2 FQGTGA, per germline. V shed 4 bases and J 6 bases; nucleotides not matched to a gene: 6. The CDR3 contains 14 residues. CDR3 region: CASSSTGAVDTQYF. CDR3 DNA sequence: TGTGCCAGCAGCTCGACAGGGGCCGTCGATACGCAGTATTTT.

This clone was seen a handful of times. This chain joins TRBV18 and TRBJ1-1, with TRBD1 as a possible D gene (6 bases). Germline loops: CDR1 KGHSH, CDR2 LQKENI. The CDR3 contains 13 residues. V lost 6 bases to trimming and J lost 5 bases, with 13 bases between them. As DNA, the CDR3 is TGTGCCAGCTCGCAGGGGTCTGCGACTGAAGCTTTCTTT. This codes for CASSQGSATEAFF.

This clone occurred a few times. V gene TRBV5-5 combines with J gene TRBJ1-2; 7 bases agree with TRBD1. The germline V gene encodes CDR1 SGHKS and CDR2 YYEKEE (reference sequence). The CDR3 contains 13 residues. The V segment lost 3 bases and the J segment 2 bases; nucleotides outside the gene matches: 1. DNA of the CDR3: TGTGCCAGCAGCTCGGGACAGAACTATGGCTACACCTTC. Encoded protein: CASSSGQNYGYTF. The variable domain in full, completed from reference TRBV5-5 and TRBJ1-2, reads DAGVTQSPTHLIKTRGQQVTLRCSPISGHKSVSWYQQVLGQGPQFIFQYYEKEERGRGNFPDRFSARQFPNYSSELNVNALLLGDSALYLCASSSGQNYGYTFGSGTRLTVV.

J is TRBJ2-5 and V is TRBV5-4; D could derive from TRBD1 or TRBD2 (5 bases each). The CDR3 runs 15 residues. V was clipped by 4 bases and J by 0 bases, with 13 bases between them. Germline V gene data show CDR1 as SGHNT and CDR2 as YYREEE (reference sequence). CDR3: CASSREGRHQETQYF. As DNA, the CDR3 is TGTGCCAGCAGCAGAGAGGGGCGACACCAAGAGACCCAGTACTTC.

This chain connects TRBV29-1 to TRBJ2-7, with a weak D call TRBD2 (6 bases). This CDR3 region has 14 residues. V shed 3 bases and J shed 2 bases, with 14 bases lying between them. CDR1 is SQVTM and CDR2 is ANQGSEA in the germline V gene. The CDR3 coding sequence is TGCAGCGTTGAGGAGGCGGGGAGACCCTACGAGCAGTACTTC. Translation gives CSVEEAGRPYEQYF.

To note about this clone: A junction boundary mismatches the germline segment, possibly from a read error. The chain employs TRBV4-1 and TRBJ2-5; D is tentatively TRBD1 or TRBD2 (5 bases each). Germline V gene data show CDR1 as MGHRA and CDR2 as YSYEKL. The length of the CDR3 is 15 residues. The CDR3 DNA follows: TGCGCCAGCAGCCAGGGGACGGAACACCAGGAGACCCAGTACTTC. Encoded protein: CASSQGTEHQETQYF.

This clone occurred once. The rearrangement joins TRBV15 to TRBJ2-3; the D gene could be TRBD1 or TRBD2 (5 bases each). The V end lost 5 bases, the J end lost 2 bases, and 14 bases lay between the germline ends. Germline CDR1 is LNHNV and CDR2 is YYDKDF (reference sequence). The CDR3 sequence is 15 residues long. In nucleotides, the CDR3 is TGTGCCACCAGCCGGTATGAGGGGACCACAGATACGCAGTATTTT. Protein: CATSRYEGTTDTQYF.

Here the CDR3 DNA reads TGTGCCAGCAGCTTGAGACCGGGCAATCAGCCCCAGCATTTT. Translating gives CASSLRPGNQPQHF. The rearrangement joins TRBV5-8 to TRBJ1-5; no reliable D call. The CDR3 loop spans 14 amino acids. CDR1 is SGHTS, CDR2 YDEGEE, per germline. V dropped 1 base and J dropped 2 bases, with 7 bases sitting between them.

This clone has only one observation. The chain combines TRBV5-1 with TRBJ2-6; weak D call: TRBD2 (6 bases). V lost 7 bases and J lost 2, with 10 bases in between. Germline CDR1 and CDR2: SGHRS and YFSETQ. This CDR3 has 14 amino acids. This CDR3 reads CASRRGTGANVLTF. As DNA, the CDR3 is TGCGCCAGCCGGAGGGGTACTGGGGCCAACGTCCTGACTTTC.

The V call is TRBV28, the J call TRBJ1-1; D not certain. Germline values: CDR1 MDHEN, CDR2 SYDVKM. CDR3 size: 13 residues. The V end was cut by 5 bases, the J end by 2 bases, with 9 bases between. The CDR3 bases are TGTGCCAGCAGTACAAAGCCCAACACTGAAGCTTTCTTT. Translated, it gives CASSTKPNTEAFF.

This chain uses TRBV9 with TRBJ2-1, with unresolved D. The V end lost 2 bases, the J end lost 8 bases, and 14 bases lay between the germline ends. Per germline, CDR1 SGDLS and CDR2 YYNGEE. This CDR3 contains 14 residues. CDR3 DNA: TGTGCCAGCAGCGTCTCAGATCGGCACGATGAGCAGTTCTTC. As protein: CASSVSDRHDEQFF.

The sample holds a few counts of this clone. The chain joins TRBV29-1 to TRBJ1-1, with no clear D. The CDR3 is 12 amino acids. The V gene's germline CDR1 is SQVTM and CDR2 ANQGSEA. The ends were cut back, 4 bases at V and 4 bases at J, with 10 bases in the middle. This CDR3 is CSVAQGSTEAFF. The CDR3 region has the DNA TGCAGCGTTGCCCAAGGAAGCACTGAAGCTTTCTTT.

The rearrangement joins TRBV9 to TRBJ1-3; D not certain. CDR1 and CDR2 (germline): SGDLS, YYNGEE. The ends were cut back, 0 bases at V and 3 bases at J, with 4 bases in the middle. There are 13 residues in the CDR3. The DNA for the CDR3 is TGTGCCAGCAGCGTAGCCGGTGGAAACACCATATATTTT. It yields the protein CASSVAGGNTIYF.

This clone was detected only a few times. This chain connects TRBV5-5 to TRBJ1-6; no firm D call. Trimming left V 7 bases short and J 7 bases short, with 15 bases between. The CDR3 is 14 residues long. CDR1 and CDR2 (germline): SGHKS, YYEKEE (reference sequence). The DNA of the CDR3 is TGTGCCAGCGATAAGGCCGGGTCCAATTCACCCCTCCACTTT. Translating gives CASDKAGSNSPLHF.

This rearrangement joins TRBV19 to TRBJ1-5; D uncertain. The CDR3 totals 15 residues. V lost 4 bases to trimming and J lost 0 bases, with 10 bases between them. CDR1 LNHDA and CDR2 SQIVND come from the germline V gene (reference sequence). CDR3 nucleotides: TGTGCCAGTAGTAGTCAGGAGTCTAGCAATCAGCCCCAGCATTTT. Its protein product is CASSSQESSNQPQHF.

The chain combines TRBV27 with TRBJ1-6, with D possibly matching TRBD1 (6 bases). The V gene's germline CDR1 is MNHEY and CDR2 SMNVEV (reference sequence). V was clipped by 6 bases and J by 7 bases, with 16 bases between them. The CDR3 covers 15 residues. For the CDR3, the DNA is TGTGCCAGCAGGGCGTACAGGGTGGGGAATTCACCCCTCCACTTT. Protein product: CASRAYRVGNSPLHF.